This T cell receptor (beta chain) derives from a study of blood T cell repertoires in COVID-19. About the study: Samples of COVID-19 (acute and convalescent) were obtained from the United States, Italy and Spain. T cells, B-cell-depleted T cells, or PBMCs supplied cDNA or gDNA.

Original methodology: The assay estimated nucleated cells by amplifying reference gene primers. The protocol was immunoSEQ multiplex PCR, while the TCRdb copy is restricted to in-frame clones and leaves out a portion. From that table come the V and J calls and clone size; the DNA was used to work out D and trimming. The table shows some 19,000 clones, with about four fifths occurring only once. This clone was seen once. Germline CDR1 is SGHRS and CDR2 is YFSETQ. J gave up 6 bases and V 4 bases, and 11 bases lay outside the gene matches. The CDR3 spans 15 residues. This clonotype was sampled from a human donor in a cohort sampled during active COVID-19. Sequenced input: peripheral blood. This sequence joins TRBV5-1 and TRBJ2-3; TRBD2 agrees at 7 bases. The CDR3 sequence is CASSAGLGESDTQYF. The CDR3, as DNA: TGCGCCAGCAGCGCCGGACTAGGGGAGAGTGATACGCAGTATTTT.